The 3 T cell receptor beta chains below come from one sample, sequenced in a study of blood T cell repertoires in COVID-19 (TCRdb year 2020). The method behind the library was the immunoSEQ multiplex PCR assay. In its TCRdb copy, this immuneACCESS table keeps in-frame sequences only and misses some clones. Where compared with another copy, unresolved V genes explain less than half of these, and the others have no known cause. The sample data list about 160,000 clones, and approximately 86% of these were observed just once. Together, the top ten hold about 4.1% of the sample. Sequenced sample: peripheral blood. The receptors shown here come from a woman aged 55-75 years with active or convalescent COVID-19.

The chain recombines TRBV6-1 with TRBJ1-2, with a weak D call TRBD1 (5 bases). There are 13 residues in the CDR3. Trimming pared 2 bases from V and 7 bases from J, leaving 11 bases between. CDR1 and CDR2 (germline): MNHNS, SASEGT. The CDR3 loop is CASSEQGLSGYTF. CDR3 DNA sequence: TGTGCCAGCAGTGAACAGGGTTTAAGTGGCTACACCTTC.

J is TRBJ2-1 and V is TRBV9; 9 positions match TRBD1. Germline assignment: CDR1 SGDLS and CDR2 YYNGEE. Unmatched junction bases numbered 2, after V lost 3 bases and J lost 1 base. This CDR3 spans 15 amino acids. Here the CDR3 reads CASSADRGSYNEQFF. The CDR3 nucleotides are TGTGCCAGCAGCGCAGACAGGGGGTCCTACAATGAGCAGTTCTTC.

In its sample, this clone was seen a few times. The chain couples TRBV6-5 to TRBJ1-5; no clear D. CDR3 length equals 11 residues. CDR1 and CDR2 (germline): MNHEY, SVGAGI. Trimming removed 5 bases from V and 7 bases from J, with 6 bases in between. CDR3 in amino acids: CASSQRQPQHF. In DNA, the CDR3 is TGTGCCAGCAGTCAGAGGCAGCCCCAGCATTTT.